This TCR beta chain emerged from a study of CD8+ T cells in alopecia areata. Germline values: CDR1 SQVTM, CDR2 ANQGSEA. V dropped 6 bases and J dropped 1 base, with 12 bases sitting between them. This CDR3 is built from 13 residues. After isolation, RNA underwent reverse transcription to generate cDNA as the sequencing template. Libraries were prepared by immunoSEQ multiplex PCR; TCRdb keeps only in-frame clonotypes and omits some of them. The sample comprises roughly 180,000 clones, 50% to 60% of which are singletons, and 3% to 4% rests with the top ten. The treatment: oral pan-JAK inhibitor, 5-10 mg twice daily.

The material sequenced was CD4+ T cells sorted from blood, taken at week 4, from a patient treated with tofacitinib. The clonotype was recovered from a human donor with alopecia areata. The rearrangement joins TRBV29-1 to TRBJ2-5; D possibly corresponds to TRBD2 (5 bases). CDR3 sequence (DNA): TGCAGCGTCGCTCGTCGGGGCCAAGAGACCCAGTACTTC. Residues: CSVARRGQETQYF.